Listed here are 32 T cell receptor beta chains from one sample, sequenced in a study of siplizumab effects on memory and regulatory T cells. Generated by immunoSEQ multiplex PCR, the TCRdb table keeps only in-frame clones and is missing some. The data show roughly 93,000 clones, with 90% to 95% seen just once and around 1.4% held by the top ten. The sample consisted of non-Treg CD4+ T cells sorted from blood. The receptors were sampled from a human donor in good health.

V and J are TRBV6-5 and TRBJ1-1; weak D call: TRBD1 (6 bases). V was clipped by 6 bases and J by 6 bases, with 17 bases between them. The CDR3 totals 14 residues. Germline V lookup: CDR1 MNHEY, CDR2 SVGAGI. Here the CDR3 DNA reads TGTGCCAGCAGAAGGGGGGCCTCGGCATCTGAAGCTTTCTTT. Translating gives CASRRGASASEAFF.

V is TRBV28 and J is TRBJ1-2, with a tentative D call TRBD1 (6 bases). Trimming cost V 9 bases and J 4 bases, with 21 bases left between them. The CDR3 contains 15 residues. Germline CDR1 is MDHEN and CDR2 is SYDVKM. The CDR3 bases are TGTGCCAGTCGAGGCCCAACAGGGAAAGGCTATGGCTACACCTTC. This sequence encodes CASRGPTGKGYGYTF.

The rearrangement uses TRBV11-2 and TRBJ2-3; TRBD1 matches 9 bases. There are 17 residues in the CDR3. Germline CDR1 and CDR2: SGHAT and FQNNGV. The ends lost 1 base at V and 3 bases at J; junction bases unmatched: 8. The CDR3 nucleotides read TGTGCCAGCAGCTTAGTATCGGGGACAGGGAGGACAGATACGCAGTATTTT. It translates to CASSLVSGTGRTDTQYF.

This clone was seen just once. The CDR3 DNA follows: TGTGCCAGCAGTTACGCGGGGACAGGGGTCTCCTACGAGCAGTACTTC. Translated, it gives CASSYAGTGVSYEQYF. J is TRBJ2-7 and V is TRBV6-5, with 10 nucleotides matching TRBD1. The CDR3 loop spans 16 amino acids. Germline loops: CDR1 MNHEY, CDR2 SVGAGI. V lost 2 bases, J lost 0 bases, and 4 bases stayed unmatched.

A single count supports this clone. The V gene is TRBV10-2, the J gene TRBJ2-3; D is undetermined. The CDR3 runs 15 residues. Germline V gives CDR1 WSHSY, CDR2 SAAADI. With 5 bases removed from V and 3 bases from J, the gap between germline ends came to 15 bases. This CDR3 reads CASSPKTSLTDTQYF. DNA of the CDR3: TGCGCCAGCAGTCCGAAGACCTCCTTAACAGATACGCAGTATTTT.

This chain uses TRBV27 with TRBJ1-2; D unclear. The length of the CDR3 is 14 residues. Germline CDR1 reads MNHEY; CDR2 reads SMNVEV (reference sequence). V was trimmed by 2 bases and J by 0 bases, leaving 7 bases between them. CDR3 sequence (DNA): TGTGCCAGCAGTTTAGGGATAGCTAACTATGGCTACACCTTC. Translating it yields CASSLGIANYGYTF.

The chain combines TRBV28 with TRBJ2-3, with 7 bases that match TRBD1. V dropped 3 bases and J dropped 0; count of bases not matched to a gene: 12. Germline CDR1 reads MDHEN; CDR2 reads SYDVKM. The CDR3 contains 18 residues. DNA of the CDR3: TGTGCCAGCAGTTTTCTCCCCAGGACAGGATCTAGCACAGATACGCAGTATTTT. Translated: CASSFLPRTGSSTDTQYF.

This chain joins TRBV5-1 and TRBJ2-3; D assignment may be TRBD1 or TRBD2 (5 bases each). The V gene's germline CDR1 is SGHRS and CDR2 YFSETQ. The CDR3 spans 18 residues. Trimming cost V 6 bases and J 5 bases, with 28 bases left between them. The CDR3 spells CASIAAVSAGAGGDTQYF. CDR3 nucleotide sequence: TGCGCCAGCATTGCAGCTGTTTCCGCGGGCGCTGGGGGAGATACGCAGTATTTT.

The chain carries TRBV19 and TRBJ1-3, with D hard to call. The CDR3 totals 19 residues. CDR1 is LNHDA, CDR2 SQIVND, per germline (reference sequence). V lost 3 bases and J lost 0, with 21 bases in between. CDR3 sequence reads: CASSIIGFRRSRSGNTIYF. Written as DNA, the CDR3 is TGTGCCAGTAGTATCATTGGGTTCCGACGAAGCCGCTCTGGAAACACCATATATTTT.

This sequence joins TRBV28 and TRBJ2-3; 10 bases line up with TRBD2. The V gene's germline CDR1 is MDHEN and CDR2 SYDVKM. The V segment lost 2 bases and the J segment 4 bases; nucleotides outside the gene matches: 6. The CDR3 is made up of 16 amino acids. The CDR3 nucleotides read TGTGCCAGCAGTTTAACTAGCGGGGCCCGATCAGATACGCAGTATTTT. Protein product: CASSLTSGARSDTQYF.

V usage is TRBV27 and J usage is TRBJ2-7; possible D gene TRBD1, 7 bases. Germline lookup yields CDR1 MNHEY and CDR2 SMNVEV (reference sequence). V was clipped by 2 bases and J by 6 bases, with 17 bases between them. CDR3 size: 15 residues. The CDR3, as DNA: TGTGCCAGCAGTTTAGGCGGGACAGCATACGGCGAGCAGTACTTC. This translates into CASSLGGTAYGEQYF.

The chain recombines TRBV2 with TRBJ1-2; the match to TRBD1 covers 7 bases. Germline lookup yields CDR1 SNHLY and CDR2 FYNNEI. J lost 0 bases, V lost 3 bases, and 7 bases had no gene match. The CDR3 has 16 residues. For the CDR3, the DNA is TGTGCCAGCAGTGATTTGGTCAGGGGGGCTAACTATGGCTACACCTTC. This encodes CASSDLVRGANYGYTF.

The chain employs TRBV7-9 and TRBJ2-7, with a possible D match to TRBD1 (5 bases). Trimming took 2 bases from V and 3 from J, leaving 20 bases between them. Germline-derived CDR1 and CDR2 are SEHNR and FQNEAQ (reference sequence). CDR3 length: 17 amino acids. CDR3 coding DNA: TGTGCCAGCAGCTTATCCTGGATGACAGAAATAAACTACGAGCAGTACTTC. It yields the protein CASSLSWMTEINYEQYF. Complete variable domain (other parts from reference TRBV7-9 and TRBJ2-7): DTGVSQNPRHKITKRGQNVTFRCDPISEHNRLYWYRQTLGQGPEFLTYFQNEAQLEKSRLLSDRFSAERPKGSFSTLEIQRTEQGDSAMYLCASSLSWMTEINYEQYFGPGTRLTVT.

CDR3 residues: CASSLYRARGDTQYF. The CDR3 bases are TGTGCCAGCAGCCTTTACAGGGCGAGGGGAGATACGCAGTATTTT. V usage is TRBV14 and J usage is TRBJ2-3; TRBD1 is a possible D gene (6 bases). The CDR3 has 15 amino acids. Germline CDR1 is SGHDN and CDR2 is FVKESK. Trimming removed 4 bases at V and 5 bases at J, with 16 bases between.

V is TRBV18 and J is TRBJ2-4, with a weak D call TRBD1 (5 bases). Germline CDR1 and CDR2: KGHSH and LQKENI. The CDR3 contains 15 residues. V lost 3 bases and J 1 base, leaving 10 bases between the germline ends. CDR3 sequence: CASSPGLGAKNIQYF. The DNA of the CDR3 is TGTGCCAGCTCACCGGGGCTTGGGGCCAAAAACATTCAGTACTTC.

Here the CDR3 DNA reads TGTGCCAGCAGCTTAGACAGGGGCAATGAAAAACTGTTTTTT. It specifies CASSLDRGNEKLFF. The J gene is TRBJ1-4, the V gene TRBV6-1; 8 nucleotides line up with TRBD1. This CDR3 has 14 amino acids. V was pared by 6 bases and J by 5 bases, with 5 bases of the junction left unmatched. CDR1 MNHNS and CDR2 SASEGT come from the germline V gene.

J is TRBJ1-2 and V is TRBV30; D is uncertain. Germline V gene sequence: CDR1 GTSNPN, CDR2 SVGIG (reference sequence). The CDR3 length is 12 residues. V lost 2 bases and J lost 6, with 10 bases in between. CDR3 protein: CAWSPRADGYTF. The CDR3 nucleotides are TGTGCCTGGAGTCCAAGGGCCGATGGCTACACCTTC. The full variable domain, completed using reference TRBV30 and TRBJ1-2, is SQTIHQWPATLVQPVGSPLSLECTVEGTSNPNLYWYRQAAGRGLQLLFYSVGIGQISSEVPQNLSASRPQDRQFILSSKKLLLSDSGFYLCAWSPRADGYTFGSGTRLTVV.

This clone was recorded only once. The chain employs TRBV11-2 and TRBJ2-3; 8 bases agree with TRBD2. Germline values: CDR1 SGHAT, CDR2 FQNNGV. The length of the CDR3 is 17 residues. Trimming cost V 7 bases and J 9 bases; bases outside gene matches: 21. Written as DNA, the CDR3 is TGTGCCAGCACCAAGCCCGCGGGAGGTTCCTTAATGGGGACGCAGTATTTT. It specifies CASTKPAGGSLMGTQYF.

This rearrangement joins TRBV6-1 to TRBJ2-5, with D perhaps matching TRBD1 (6 bases). V was clipped by 4 bases and J by 5 bases, with 14 bases between them. This CDR3 has 14 residues. Germline V gene data show CDR1 as MNHNS and CDR2 as SASEGT. Written as DNA, the CDR3 is TGTGCCAGCAGTGGGGACACCGGAGTTGAGACCCAGTACTTC. Its protein product is CASSGDTGVETQYF.

The genes are TRBV18 and TRBJ2-7; D unresolved. Trimming left V 2 bases short and J 0 bases short, with 11 bases between. The CDR3 spans 15 residues. Germline V gene lookup returns CDR1 KGHSH and CDR2 LQKENI. CDR3 sequence (DNA): TGTGCCAGCTCACCAATCTTCCTAAACTCCTACGAGCAGTACTTC. This gives the protein CASSPIFLNSYEQYF. The variable domain in full, with the rest retrieved from reference TRBV18 and TRBJ2-7, is NAGVMQNPRHLVRRRGQEARLRCSPMKGHSHVYWYRQLPEEGLKFMVYLQKENIIDESGMPKERFSAEFPKEGPSILRIQQVVRGDSAAYFCASSPIFLNSYEQYFGPGTRLTVT.

The table lists this clone with a count of one. The chain employs TRBV19 and TRBJ1-3; 7 bases align to TRBD1. V lost 6 bases, J lost 2 bases, and 1 base stayed unmatched. CDR1 is LNHDA, CDR2 SQIVND, per germline (reference sequence). The CDR3 is made up of 13 amino acids. CDR3 coding DNA: TGTGCCAGTAGGGACAGGCCTGGAAACACCATATATTTT. Residues: CASRDRPGNTIYF.

V gene TRBV7-9 combines with J gene TRBJ1-2; D gene uncertain. Germline CDR1 reads SEHNR; CDR2 reads FQNEAQ (reference sequence). This CDR3 has 12 amino acids. V was shortened by 5 bases and J by 3 bases, with 7 bases between the two germline ends. The CDR3 here is CASSRGDYGYTF. The CDR3 bases are TGTGCCAGCAGCCGCGGGGACTATGGCTACACCTTC. The variable domain in full, with the rest retrieved from reference TRBV7-9 and TRBJ1-2, is DTGVSQNPRHKITKRGQNVTFRCDPISEHNRLYWYRQTLGQGPEFLTYFQNEAQLEKSRLLSDRFSAERPKGSFSTLEIQRTEQGDSAMYLCASSRGDYGYTFGSGTRLTVV.

CDR3 protein: CASSLGGLAGVDEQYF. CDR3 nucleotides: TGTGCCAGCAGCTTAGGGGGACTAGCGGGAGTCGACGAGCAGTACTTC. The J gene is TRBJ2-7, the V gene TRBV7-6; 14 nucleotides line up with TRBD2. This CDR3 has 16 residues. The germline gives CDR1 SGHVS, CDR2 FNYEAQ. V lost 1 base and J lost 5; bases outside the gene matches: 4.

The CDR3 nucleotides read TGTGCCAGCAGTTATTGGAGCGGGAGTAGTAGAGAGACCCAGTACTTC. Amino acid sequence: CASSYWSGSSRETQYF. The chain uses TRBV6-6 and TRBJ2-5; 8 nucleotides agree with TRBD2. This CDR3 has 16 residues. Germline V CDR1 and CDR2: MNHNY, SVGAGI (reference sequence). With V trimmed by 3 bases and J by 4 bases, 10 bases remained unmatched.

The chain combines TRBV30 with TRBJ2-4, with D uncertain. In germline, CDR1 is GTSNPN, CDR2 SVGIG (reference sequence). The V end lost 4 bases, the J end lost 7 bases, and 20 bases lay between the germline ends. The length of the CDR3 is 15 residues. The CDR3 DNA sequence: TGTGCCTGGAAAACGGTAACCTGGGGAAGGAACATTCAGTACTTC. Its translation is CAWKTVTWGRNIQYF.

The chain links TRBV30 to TRBJ1-5; perhaps TRBD1 as D (6 bases). Looked up from germline, CDR1 is GTSNPN and CDR2 is SVGIG (reference sequence). The CDR3 loop spans 16 amino acids. The V end lost 3 bases, the J end lost 7 bases, and 22 bases lay between the germline ends. The CDR3 spells CAWSPSGRGSGQPQHF. CDR3 DNA sequence: TGTGCCTGGAGCCCAAGCGGCAGGGGAAGTGGCCAGCCCCAGCATTTT. The whole variable domain, remainder taken from reference TRBV30 and TRBJ1-5, is SQTIHQWPATLVQPVGSPLSLECTVEGTSNPNLYWYRQAAGRGLQLLFYSVGIGQISSEVPQNLSASRPQDRQFILSSKKLLLSDSGFYLCAWSPSGRGSGQPQHFGDGTRLSIL.

This rearrangement joins TRBV19 to TRBJ2-5; 12 bases line up with TRBD1. This CDR3 region has 17 residues. Germline V CDR1 and CDR2: LNHDA, SQIVND (reference sequence). Germline trimming cut 3 bases from V and 10 bases from J; bases unmatched to any gene: 15. The CDR3: CASSMGFWDRGRRGQYF. CDR3 coding DNA: TGTGCCAGTAGTATGGGGTTTTGGGACAGGGGGCGACGGGGCCAGTACTTC.

This chain uses TRBV5-4 with TRBJ1-4; D perhaps matches TRBD1 (6 bases). The V end was cut by 2 bases, the J end by 7 bases, with 24 bases between. The CDR3 has 18 residues. CDR1 and CDR2 (germline): SGHNT, YYREEE (reference sequence). The CDR3 is CASSLSGAQAIRTEKLFF. The CDR3 DNA follows: TGTGCCAGCAGCTTATCAGGGGCCCAGGCGATCCGGACTGAAAAACTGTTTTTT.

This clone appeared once. V gene TRBV11-2 combines with J gene TRBJ1-1; D is possibly TRBD1 (6 bases). The CDR3 has 15 amino acids. The germline gives CDR1 SGHAT, CDR2 FQNNGV. The ends were cut back, 0 bases at V and 4 bases at J, with 12 bases in the middle. CDR3 sequence reads: CASSLDQTGFTEAFF. The CDR3 DNA reads as TGTGCCAGCAGCTTAGACCAAACAGGGTTCACTGAAGCTTTCTTT.

As DNA, the CDR3 is TGTGCCAGCAGCCTGGACTCCACCGGCCAGTTCTTC. Protein sequence: CASSLDSTGQFF. This chain connects TRBV11-3 to TRBJ2-1; possibly TRBD2 for D (5 bases). Germline CDR1 SGHNT, CDR2 YENEEA. This CDR3 has 12 amino acids. V lost 5 bases, J lost 13 bases, and 15 bases lay in between.

This sequence joins TRBV5-1 and TRBJ2-3, with 8 bases matching TRBD1. This CDR3 region has 16 residues. Unmatched junction bases numbered 10, after V lost 6 bases and J lost 1 base. CDR1 and CDR2 (germline): SGHRS, YFSETQ. The CDR3 loop is CASTRQKTGGTDTQYF. The CDR3, as DNA: TGCGCCAGCACCCGCCAAAAGACAGGGGGCACAGATACGCAGTATTTT.

This chain uses TRBV5-1 with TRBJ2-7, with D unresolved. The V end was cut by 4 bases, the J end by 1 base, with 9 bases between. Germline V CDR1 and CDR2: SGHRS, YFSETQ. There are 13 residues in the CDR3. The CDR3 here is CASSPRDSYEQYF. CDR3 coding DNA: TGCGCCAGCAGCCCTAGGGATTCCTACGAGCAGTACTTC.